The 18 T cell receptor beta chains below all came from one sample that was sequenced in a study of blood T cell repertoires in COVID-19. The assay was immunoSEQ multiplex PCR, and TCRdb's table has in-frame clones only and misses some. The repertoire holds hundreds of thousands of clones, with about three quarters as singletons. The sequencing sample was made of peripheral blood. The receptors stem from a woman aged 80 or over with acute or convalescent COVID-19.

This clone was detected once. The chain is built from TRBV19 and TRBJ2-7; TRBD2 aligns across 14 bases. The J segment lost 7 bases and the V segment lost 4 bases, leaving 9 bases of the junction unmatched. This CDR3 has 16 amino acids. CDR1 is LNHDA, CDR2 SQIVND, per germline (reference sequence). The CDR3 nucleotides are TGTGCCAGTAGTACTTCGGGACTAGCGGGAGTGCGGGAGCAGTACTTC. Translating gives CASSTSGLAGVREQYF.

The chain employs TRBV7-2 and TRBJ2-7, with D perhaps TRBD2 (7 bases). The ends were cut back, 5 bases at V and 2 bases at J, with 16 bases in the middle. The CDR3 runs to 15 residues. CDR1 and CDR2 (germline): SGHTA, FQGNSA. Here the CDR3 reads CASSPQGGGAYEQYF. The CDR3 coding sequence is TGTGCCAGCAGCCCGCAAGGGGGGGGCGCCTACGAGCAGTACTTC.

The chain is built from TRBV3-1 (or the pseudogene TRBV3-2) and TRBJ1-1; D is unclear. The CDR3 covers 13 residues. V was pared by 4 bases and J by 3 bases, with 9 bases between. Germline-derived CDR1 and CDR2 are LGHDT and YNNKEL (reference sequence). DNA of the CDR3: TGTGCCAGCAGCCGAAAACACGACACTGAAGCTTTCTTT. It specifies CASSRKHDTEAFF.

The chain joins TRBV5-5 to TRBJ1-6, with D perhaps matching TRBD1 (6 bases). CDR1 is SGHKS and CDR2 is YYEKEE in the germline V gene (reference sequence). The CDR3 runs to 16 residues. Trimming removed 1 base from V and 10 bases from J, with 18 bases in between. The CDR3 region is CASSLNPPQGPSPLHF. The DNA for the CDR3 is TGTGCCAGCAGCTTGAATCCCCCACAGGGACCGTCACCCCTCCACTTT.

This clone occurred a few times. This sample also contains other DNA sequences that code for the same CDR3. The V gene is TRBV6-1, the J gene TRBJ1-1; no definite D call. The germline V gene encodes CDR1 MNHNS and CDR2 SASEGT. The CDR3 loop spans 13 amino acids. V dropped 2 bases and J dropped 0 bases, with 4 bases sitting between them. The CDR3 DNA sequence: TGTGCCAGCAGTGAATCGGTGAACACTGAAGCTTTCTTT. Protein sequence: CASSESVNTEAFF.

V is TRBV18 and J is TRBJ1-1; a weak D match, TRBD1 (5 bases). CDR3 length equals 16 residues. Trimming removed 4 bases from V and 4 bases from J, with 19 bases in between. Germline V gives CDR1 KGHSH, CDR2 LQKENI. The CDR3 bases are TGTGCCAGCTCACTCAGAGGTCAGGGAAGGGCCACTGAAGCTTTCTTT. Its protein product is CASSLRGQGRATEAFF.

The chain employs TRBV15 and TRBJ2-3, with 16 bases identical to TRBD2. CDR3 length: 19 amino acids. The V segment lost 3 bases and the J segment 9 bases; nucleotides outside the gene matches: 15. The germline V gene encodes CDR1 LNHNV and CDR2 YYDKDF (reference sequence). CDR3 loop: CATSSGAGTSGRALATQYF. The CDR3 DNA reads TGTGCCACCAGCAGTGGAGCCGGGACTAGCGGGAGGGCCCTAGCGACGCAGTATTTT.

V and J are TRBV18 and TRBJ2-7; perhaps TRBD2 as D (5 bases). In germline, CDR1 is KGHSH, CDR2 LQKENI. This CDR3 contains 13 residues. V shed 0 bases and J shed 5 bases, with 8 bases lying between them. The CDR3 nucleotides read TGTGCCAGCTCACCACCGAGGGATAACGAGCAGTACTTC. The encoded protein is CASSPPRDNEQYF.

This rearrangement joins TRBV6-5 to TRBJ1-5; 8 bases line up with TRBD1. The junction had 8 bases not matched to a gene; V was cut back by 7 bases and J by 6 bases. This CDR3 has 14 amino acids. Germline-derived CDR1 and CDR2 are MNHEY and SVGAGI. The DNA of the CDR3 is TGTGCCAGCACCCGGACAGGGCAGGGTCAGCCCCAGCATTTT. Its translation: CASTRTGQGQPQHF.

The chain is built from TRBV19 and TRBJ1-1; D might be TRBD1 (5 bases). Trimming stripped 3 bases from V and 4 bases from J, with 12 bases between. In germline, CDR1 is LNHDA, CDR2 SQIVND (reference sequence). The CDR3 runs 14 residues. The CDR3 DNA reads TGTGCCAGTAGTATCGGACAAGGGTCCACTGAAGCTTTCTTT. This codes for CASSIGQGSTEAFF.

The table lists this clone with a few counts. This chain uses TRBV19 with TRBJ1-1, with D tentatively TRBD1 (5 bases). Between the trimmed V and J ends, which lost 6 bases and 5 bases, there was a span of 19 bases. The germline V gene has CDR1 LNHDA and CDR2 SQIVND (reference sequence). CDR3 length: 15 amino acids. Here the CDR3 DNA reads TGTGCCAGTAGCCAACCAGGGAGGACACATACTGAAGCTTTCTTT. Translating gives CASSQPGRTHTEAFF.

This clone appeared a single time. J is TRBJ1-3 and V is TRBV4-1; possibly TRBD1 for D (6 bases). V lost 1 base and J 3 bases, leaving 16 bases between the germline ends. The CDR3 runs to 17 residues. CDR1 and CDR2 (germline): MGHRA, YSYEKL. CDR3 bases: TGCGCCAGCAGCCAAGGGGGGGGCAGGGGTCTTGGAAACACCATATATTTT. This gives the protein CASSQGGGRGLGNTIYF.

The chain recombines TRBV12-3 or TRBV12-4 with TRBJ1-2; D may be TRBD1 (5 bases). This CDR3 comprises 13 residues. V dropped 5 bases and J dropped 7 bases, with 14 bases sitting between them. The CDR3 reads CASSPTQRGGYTF. CDR3 DNA sequence: TGTGCCAGCAGTCCGACACAAAGGGGTGGCTACACCTTC.

The J gene is TRBJ1-2, the V gene TRBV4-2; tentatively, D is TRBD1 (6 bases). The CDR3 is 16 residues long. Germline V CDR1 and CDR2: LGHNA, YNFKEQ. V lost 0 bases and J 4 bases, leaving 15 bases between the germline ends. CDR3 nucleotide sequence: TGTGCCAGCAGCCAAGAAGGGGCAGGGGCTACCTATGGCTACACCTTC. Translating it yields CASSQEGAGATYGYTF.

V usage is TRBV5-5 and J usage is TRBJ2-7; 9 positions match TRBD1. After removal of 2 bases from V and 3 bases from J, the junction contained 9 bases not matched to a gene. Per germline, CDR1 SGHKS and CDR2 YYEKEE (reference sequence). CDR3 length: 16 residues. CDR3: CASSFMNDRGIYEQYF. The CDR3 region has the DNA TGTGCCAGCAGCTTCATGAACGACAGGGGGATCTACGAGCAGTACTTC.

The count of this clone is one. The CDR3 bases are TGTGCCAGCAGCGTAGTCCCAGGGGGCAATGTCGGGGAGCTGTTTTTT. The encoded protein is CASSVVPGGNVGELFF. The J gene is TRBJ2-2, the V gene TRBV9; TRBD1 matches 8 bases. With V trimmed by 0 bases and J by 7 bases, 8 bases remained unmatched. Germline CDR1 and CDR2: SGDLS and YYNGEE. The CDR3 contains 16 residues.

The chain joins TRBV5-6 to TRBJ1-2; 7 nucleotides align to TRBD1. Germline CDR1 reads SGHDT; CDR2 reads YYEEEE. This CDR3 comprises 14 residues. Losses at the gene ends were 4 bases for V and 1 base for J; bases not matched to a gene: 4. This CDR3 is CASSGGTVNYGYTF. The DNA of the CDR3 is TGTGCCAGCAGCGGAGGGACAGTTAACTATGGCTACACCTTC.

This clone was detected ten times or more. This chain links TRBV6-6 with TRBJ1-4; perhaps TRBD1 as D (5 bases). This CDR3 comprises 17 residues. Germline V gene lookup returns CDR1 MNHNY and CDR2 SVGAGI (reference sequence). Trimming stripped 5 bases from V and 0 bases from J, with 16 bases between. The CDR3 protein is CASSRGSAPATNEKLFF. In DNA, the CDR3 is TGTGCCAGCAGTCGGGGGAGTGCACCCGCAACTAATGAAAAACTGTTTTTT.